The T cell receptor beta chain described here comes from a study of shared clonotypes between healthy human individuals. V was trimmed by 3 bases and J by 7 bases, leaving 9 bases between them. The CDR3 has 12 amino acids. CDR1 and CDR2 from the germline V gene are SEHNR and FQNEAQ (reference sequence). CD4+ cell separation produced CD45RA+ naive and CD45RA-negative memory subsets. This clone was recorded at least ten times. Its antigen is not known. Study results and limitations: About 5% was the fraction of naive CD4 clonotypes found shared across a handful of donors. The genetic and exposure-history diversity represented was limited by few donors.

Execution of the assay was at deep level. This table comes from immunoSEQ multiplex PCR, and its TCRdb copy is limited to in-frame clones, with some not included. Among fewer than 1.4 million clones, approximately 80% were seen once, and the ten largest hold around 0.6%. This receptor was taken from a young man in good health. Some clones in this sample may be carry-over from other donors' samples. The chain recombines TRBV7-9 with TRBJ1-1; maybe TRBD1 (6 bases). The specimen sequenced was memory CD4+ T cells from PBMCs. Subset: CD45RA-negative fraction. CDR3 loop: CASSFGQFEAFF. The CDR3, as DNA: TGTGCCAGCAGCTTCGGACAGTTTGAAGCTTTCTTT.